This passage covers 22 T cell receptor beta chains from one sample sequenced in a study of T-cell reconstitution after alpha-beta-depleted transplantation in children. Unique molecular identifiers were used in preparing the TCRbeta library. Each CDR3 protein is one row after TCRdb ran MiXCR on the PCR reads. Of under 100,000 distinct CDR3 sequences listed, around 15% are singletons. Specimen: PBMCs, mostly from graft donor cells, collected 180 days after TCRalphabeta/CD19-depleted stem cell transplant. The receptor source for this set is a male patient between 2 and 9 years old who had a stem cell transplant for acute lymphoblastic leukemia, so the T cells may come from the graft donor.

The chain recombines TRBV20-1 with TRBJ1-1; the D is unclear. Germline V gene lookup returns CDR1 DFQATT and CDR2 SNEGSKA (reference sequence). Deletions cut 6 bases from V and 0 bases from J, with 11 bases between. This CDR3 contains 13 residues. CDR3 region: CSAPSDLNTEAFF. The CDR3 bases are TGCAGTGCGCCGAGCGACCTGAACACTGAAGCTTTCTTT.

At least ten counts were recorded for this clonotype. The rearrangement links TRBV7-9 to TRBJ1-2; maybe TRBD1 (6 bases). This CDR3 has 17 amino acids. CDR1 SEHNR and CDR2 FQNEAQ come from the germline V gene (reference sequence). V lost 3 bases, J lost 0 bases, and 17 bases lay in between. This CDR3 is CASSFPGVYRPNYGYTF. In nucleotides, the CDR3 is TGTGCCAGCAGCTTCCCAGGGGTCTATCGGCCTAACTATGGCTACACCTTC.

The chain uses TRBV13 and TRBJ1-1; no clear D gene. CDR1 PRHDT and CDR2 FYEKMQ come from the germline V gene (reference sequence). The CDR3 is 15 residues long. Trimming stripped 0 bases from V and 0 bases from J, with 8 bases between. The DNA for the CDR3 is TGTGCCAGCAGCTTAGGGCACCTAATGAACACTGAAGCTTTCTTT. It yields the protein CASSLGHLMNTEAFF.

Only a few counts were recorded for this clonotype. The chain has TRBV5-6 and TRBJ1-2; D gene uncertain. CDR1 is SGHDT and CDR2 is YYEEEE in the germline V gene. The CDR3 has 15 residues. The V end lost 2 bases, the J end lost 8 bases, and 19 bases lay between the germline ends. CDR3 sequence (DNA): TGTGCCAGCAGCTTAGAACGAACCCTCTCTAGAGGCTACACCTTC. Translation gives CASSLERTLSRGYTF.

In this sample, this clonotype turned up a few times. The V and J genes are TRBV6-5 and TRBJ1-2; D perhaps matches TRBD1 (5 bases). Germline CDR1 is MNHEY and CDR2 is SVGAGI. The CDR3 totals 14 residues. The V end lost 2 bases, the J end lost 2 bases, and 9 bases lay between the germline ends. The CDR3 nucleotides are TGTGCCAGCAGTTACCGGCAGGGAAACTATGGCTACACCTTC. Amino acids: CASSYRQGNYGYTF.

This clonotype was observed many times. The genes are TRBV7-9 and TRBJ1-5; D is possibly TRBD1 (5 bases). This CDR3 is built from 14 residues. Trimming pared 1 base from V and 5 bases from J, leaving 9 bases between. Germline-derived CDR1 and CDR2 are SEHNR and FQNEAQ (reference sequence). In DNA form, the CDR3 reads TGTGCCAGCAGCTTAGGGAGGGGCGATCAGCCCCAGCATTTT. Protein product: CASSLGRGDQPQHF.

This clonotype was recorded at least ten times. This rearrangement joins TRBV5-6 to TRBJ1-6; a possible D gene is TRBD1 (5 bases). Trimming stripped 2 bases from V and 4 bases from J, with 13 bases between. The CDR3 totals 16 residues. The V gene's germline CDR1 is SGHDT and CDR2 YYEEEE. The CDR3 coding sequence is TGTGCCAGCAGCTTCGAGGGGAGATCGTATAATTCACCCCTCCACTTT. It encodes CASSFEGRSYNSPLHF. The full variable domain, with the rest looked up from reference TRBV5-6 and TRBJ1-6, is DAGVTQSPTHLIKTRGQQVTLRCSPKSGHDTVSWYQQALGQGPQFIFQYYEEEERQRGNFPDRFSGHQFPNYSSELNVNALLLGDSALYLCASSFEGRSYNSPLHFGNGTRLTVT.

The chain is built from TRBV20-1 and TRBJ1-1; TRBD1 matches at 8 bases. CDR3 length equals 14 residues. In germline, CDR1 is DFQATT, CDR2 SNEGSKA (reference sequence). With V trimmed by 4 bases and J by 4 bases, 8 bases remained unmatched. The CDR3 reads CSATPDRGGTEAFF. For the CDR3, the DNA is TGCAGTGCTACCCCCGACAGGGGAGGCACTGAAGCTTTCTTT.

This clonotype turned up a few times. The chain recombines TRBV7-2 with TRBJ2-1; no firm D call. Germline V lookup: CDR1 SGHTA, CDR2 FQGNSA. V lost 2 bases and J 7 bases, leaving 6 bases between the germline ends. CDR3 size: 12 residues. CDR3 sequence (DNA): TGTGCCAGCAGCTTAAGGGTAAATGAGCAGTTCTTC. Translating gives CASSLRVNEQFF.

This clonotype came up a few times. The rearrangement uses TRBV12-3 or TRBV12-4 and TRBJ1-2, with D uncertain. The CDR3 totals 14 residues. Trimming removed 2 bases at V and 6 bases at J, with 13 bases between. The CDR3 loop is CASSLSVGVDGYTF. DNA for the CDR3: TGTGCCAGCAGTTTAAGTGTTGGGGTGGATGGCTACACCTTC.

This clonotype occurred a few times. The CDR3 DNA reads as TGTGCCAGCAGCTTAGCGGACCAGATTCCCACCTTC. The encoded protein is CASSLADQIPTF. The V and J genes are TRBV11-2 and TRBJ1-2; D is unclear. Germline values: CDR1 SGHAT, CDR2 FQNNGV. This CDR3 is 12 amino acids long. The germline V and J ends were trimmed by 1 base and 13 bases, with 13 bases remaining between them.

The chain joins TRBV7-8 to TRBJ1-1; no firm D call. The V gene's germline CDR1 is SGHVS and CDR2 FQNEAQ. The CDR3 totals 14 residues. Trimming removed 4 bases from V and 4 bases from J, with 13 bases in between. The CDR3 here is CASSSPGSGTEAFF. The CDR3 bases are TGTGCCAGCAGCTCCCCGGGGTCGGGCACTGAAGCTTTCTTT.

The rearrangement links TRBV21-1 to TRBJ2-1; TRBD1 reflects the table's D call only, with no check against the DNA. TRBV21-1 is designated a pseudogene. The CDR3 is 17 amino acids. The CDR3 protein is CASSKSKRTGVYNEQFF. CDR3 nucleotides: TGTGCCAGCAGCAAAAGTAAAAGGACAGGGGTTTACAATGAGCAGTTCTTC.

The rearrangement links TRBV7-9 to TRBJ2-5; 9 nucleotides agree with TRBD2. The CDR3 is 16 residues long. V was pared by 5 bases and J by 0 bases, with 7 bases of the junction left unmatched. Germline V lookup: CDR1 SEHNR, CDR2 FQNEAQ (reference sequence). In DNA, the CDR3 is TGTGCCAGCAGCCTCCGGGTAGCGGGGGACCAAGAGACCCAGTACTTC. Amino acids: CASSLRVAGDQETQYF.

This clonotype was observed many times. The gene calls are TRBV4-2 and TRBJ1-4; tentative D call: TRBD1 (5 bases). The CDR3 runs 15 residues. From germline, CDR1 is LGHNA and CDR2 YNFKEQ. V was clipped by 4 bases and J by 7 bases, with 16 bases between them. CDR3 bases: TGTGCCAGCAGCCCCCTAGATGGCGGGGCTGAAAAACTGTTTTTT. Translated, it gives CASSPLDGGAEKLFF.

The chain has TRBV7-6 and TRBJ2-2; D is perhaps TRBD2 (5 bases). The CDR3 totals 16 residues. Trimming shortened V by 1 base and J by 2 bases, and 11 bases separated the two germline ends. Germline CDR1 and CDR2: SGHVS and FNYEAQ. The CDR3 DNA follows: TGTGCCAGCAGCTTAGTTCCCGGGGAAAACACCGGGGAGCTGTTTTTT. It yields the protein CASSLVPGENTGELFF. Based on the CDR3 plus reference TRBV7-6 and TRBJ2-2, the full variable domain is GAGVSQSPRYKVTKRGQDVALRCDPISGHVSLYWYRQALGQGPEFLTYFNYEAQQDKSGLPNDRFSAERPEGSISTLTIQRTEQRDSAMYRCASSLVPGENTGELFFGEGSRLTVL.

This clonotype was seen repeatedly, ten times or more. V is TRBV5-8 and J is TRBJ2-3; D not certain. This CDR3 region has 17 residues. CDR1 is SGHTS, CDR2 YDEGEE, per germline. V shed 0 bases and J shed 5 bases, with 19 bases lying between them. The CDR3 nucleotides are TGTGCCAGCAGCTTGGTAGCCTTAGGGCCTTATGGAGATACGCAGTATTTT. Its protein is CASSLVALGPYGDTQYF.

This clonotype was seen only a few times. The chain carries TRBV28 and TRBJ2-4; TRBD2 agrees at 7 bases. Germline V lookup: CDR1 MDHEN, CDR2 SYDVKM. The V gene end was trimmed by 5 bases and the J gene end by 8 bases; junction bases not matched to a gene: 15. This CDR3 region has 16 residues. CDR3 bases: TGTGCCAGCAGTACCATCTTGGCGGGGGAGGGCTACATTCAGTACTTC. It codes for CASSTILAGEGYIQYF.

This clonotype was seen only a few times. The V and J genes are TRBV4-3 and TRBJ2-1; TRBD2 is a possible D gene (7 bases). The V gene lost 3 bases and the J gene lost 4 bases, with 13 bases spanning the gap. The germline CDR1 and CDR2 sequences are LGHNA and YSLEER. The CDR3 runs 15 residues. The CDR3 DNA sequence: TGCGCCAGCAGCCACGTTGGGAGGGGGTACAATGAGCAGTTCTTC. Amino acids: CASSHVGRGYNEQFF.

This clonotype was picked up many times. The chain uses TRBV29-1 and TRBJ1-6; D is ambiguous. Trimming took off 7 bases at V and 7 bases at J, with 11 bases between the two ends. CDR1 and CDR2 (germline): SQVTM, ANQGSEA. The length of the CDR3 is 12 residues. Here the CDR3 DNA reads TGCAGCGCCCGAACCGCAAATTCACCCCTCCACTTT. Amino acid sequence: CSARTANSPLHF.

There are a few counts of this clonotype. V usage is TRBV29-1 and J usage is TRBJ2-1, with 7 bases matching TRBD2. Germline CDR1 and CDR2: SQVTM and ANQGSEA. CDR3 length equals 14 residues. J was trimmed by 4 bases and V by 4 bases; bases with no gene match: 7. CDR3 nucleotide sequence: TGCAGCGTTGTCATAGCGGGTCCGTACAATGAGCAGTTCTTC. Its protein product is CSVVIAGPYNEQFF.

This clonotype was recorded many times. The chain has TRBV6-1 and TRBJ1-1, with 8 bases lining up with TRBD1. CDR1 and CDR2 (germline): MNHNS, SASEGT. The CDR3 spans 14 residues. V dropped 6 bases and J dropped 4; count of bases not matched to a gene: 7. CDR3 loop: CASRRQGISTEAFF. CDR3 coding DNA: TGTGCCAGCAGAAGACAGGGGATTAGCACTGAAGCTTTCTTT.